These 28 T cell receptor beta chains originate from one sample sequenced in a study of molecular identifiers for immune sequencing clone quantification. One entry per CDR3 protein results from TCRdb running MiXCR on the PCR reads. This sample has roughly 10,000 distinct CDR3 sequences, with about 21% found just once. The sequenced sample consisted of naive CD8+ T cells from blood, with Jurkat cell RNA spiked in. Subset of the sample: FACS-sorted CD8+CD4-CCR7+CD45RA+ naive T cells. Source of these receptors: a human donor in good health. Some libraries in this study had Jurkat cell RNA spiked in.

Comment on this clonotype: At one of its ends the junction is not consistent with the germline gene, which may arise from a read error. V and J are TRBV29-1 and TRBJ2-5; D gene uncertain. Looked up from germline, CDR1 is SQVTM and CDR2 is ANQGSEA. This CDR3 has 10 residues. CDR3 sequence: CGALEETQYF. The CDR3 DNA is TGCGGCGCTCTCGAAGAGACTCAGTACTTC.

This clonotype is labeled medium-sized (0.01 to 0.1%). This chain links TRBV3-1 with TRBJ1-4, with a possible D match to TRBD1 (5 bases). CDR3 size: 13 residues. V lost 2 bases to trimming and J lost 7 bases, with 8 bases between them. The germline CDR1 and CDR2 sequences are LGHDT and YNNKEL (reference sequence). Written as DNA, the CDR3 is TGTGCCAGCAGCCAACAGGGCAGTGAAAAACTGTTTTTT. This sequence encodes CASSQQGSEKLFF.

This clonotype rates as medium-sized. This chain uses TRBV6-6 with TRBJ2-7; 16 nucleotides match TRBD2. V was pared by 7 bases and J by 4 bases, with 7 bases of the junction left unmatched. The CDR3 consists of 16 residues. Germline V gene lookup returns CDR1 MNHNY and CDR2 SVGAGI (reference sequence). CDR3 sequence (DNA): TGTGCCAGCACTGGGACTAGCGGGAGGGCCCTGTACGAGCAGTACTTC. Translation gives CASTGTSGRALYEQYF.

This clonotype was picked up many times. The chain links TRBV7-6 to TRBJ1-6, with TRBD1 as a possible D gene (5 bases). CDR1 SGHVS and CDR2 FNYEAQ come from the germline V gene. The CDR3 sequence is 15 residues long. The V and J ends lost 5 bases and 5 bases respectively, with 13 bases between them. CDR3 sequence reads: CASSPLTVDNSPLHF. The CDR3 bases are TGTGCCAGCAGCCCCTTGACAGTAGATAATTCACCCCTCCACTTT.

Many counts were recorded for this clonotype. This chain uses TRBV20-1 with TRBJ2-1; 7 bases are shared with TRBD2. Germline V gives CDR1 DFQATT, CDR2 SNEGSKA (reference sequence). This CDR3 contains 16 residues. V was pared by 6 bases and J by 8 bases, with 19 bases of the junction left unmatched. The chain's CDR3 is CSAPTLRAGEGYEQFF. DNA for the CDR3: TGCAGTGCGCCCACCCTGCGGGCGGGAGAGGGGTATGAGCAGTTCTTC.

To note about this clonotype: The junction does not match germline at one end; this may be a read error. V usage is TRBV4-3 and J usage is TRBJ2-1; TRBD2 matches at 7 bases. Germline V gives CDR1 LGHNA, CDR2 YSLEER. The CDR3 has 13 amino acids. The CDR3 sequence is CASSQVSGFGLLF. In DNA form, the CDR3 reads TGCGCCAGCAGCCAAGTTAGCGGGTTCGGTTTGCTCTTC.

Concerning this clonotype itself: This may be a read error, as it is one base from a much larger clone. The V call is TRBV27, the J call TRBJ1-1; D uncertain. Germline CDR1 reads MNHEY; CDR2 reads SMNVEV (reference sequence). The CDR3 extends over 14 amino acids. CDR3 in DNA: TGTGCCAGCAGTTTATCAAAGGCGGCCACTGTAGCTTTCTTT. It specifies CASSLSKAATVAFF.

Relative to its sample, this clonotype is medium-sized. This chain joins TRBV27 and TRBJ2-4; 7 bases are a match to TRBD2. Germline V gene data show CDR1 as MNHEY and CDR2 as SMNVEV (reference sequence). The trim removed 5 bases at V and 5 bases at J, leaving 6 bases unmatched. The CDR3 covers 14 residues. In nucleotides, the CDR3 is TGTGCCAGCAGTCTGCGGGAGAACGAAAACATTCAGTACTTC. It yields the protein CASSLRENENIQYF.

This clonotype has more than one count but fewer than ten. A much more abundant neighbour one base away suggests this may be a read error. V is TRBV7-6 and J is TRBJ1-1; D remains unclear. Germline V gene data show CDR1 as SGHVS and CDR2 as FNYEAQ. The CDR3 loop spans 12 amino acids. V was trimmed by 1 base and J by 10 bases, leaving 10 bases between them. The CDR3 spells CASSLGGFGAFF. In DNA form, the CDR3 reads TGTGCCAGCAGCTTAGGGGGATTTGGAGCTTTCTTT.

Note on this clonotype: Just one base apart from a much larger clone, this may be a read error. This chain connects TRBV18 to TRBJ2-7; 7 bases are a match to TRBD1. Per germline, CDR1 KGHSH and CDR2 LQKENI. V lost 0 bases and J lost 7; bases outside the gene matches: 6. The length of the CDR3 is 14 residues. CDR3 region: CASSPPIGGLEQYF. The CDR3 nucleotides read TGTGCCAGCTCACCACCGATAGGGGGCCTTGAGCAGTACTTC.

In its sample, this clonotype was seen many times. The V gene is TRBV28, the J gene TRBJ2-1; either TRBD1 or TRBD2 may fit D (5 bases each). This CDR3 is built from 14 residues. Germline CDR1 is MDHEN and CDR2 is SYDVKM. V was clipped by 6 bases and J by 0 bases, with 9 bases between them. In DNA, the CDR3 is TGTGCCAGCAGGCCAGGGAGCTCCTACAATGAGCAGTTCTTC. Encoded protein: CASRPGSSYNEQFF.

This clonotype was observed a few times. The chain combines TRBV18 with TRBJ2-6; D perhaps matches TRBD2 (6 bases). CDR3 length: 20 amino acids. CDR1 and CDR2 (germline): KGHSH, LQKENI. Trimming cost V 0 bases and J 3 bases, with 21 bases left between them. In DNA form, the CDR3 reads TGTGCCAGCTCACCACCGGGACTTCTGGCAGGCTCAGGTGGGGCCAACGTCCTGACTTTC. Translated, it gives CASSPPGLLAGSGGANVLTF.

By sample fraction, this clonotype is medium-sized (0.01 to 0.1%). The rearrangement links TRBV20-1 to TRBJ2-7; 11 bases line up with TRBD2. The CDR3 totals 13 residues. Germline lookup yields CDR1 DFQATT and CDR2 SNEGSKA (reference sequence). J was trimmed by 3 bases and V by 6 bases; bases with no gene match: 4. This CDR3 reads CSAGTSGNYEQYF. CDR3 in DNA: TGCAGTGCGGGGACTAGCGGAAACTACGAGCAGTACTTC.

This clonotype was recorded a few times. This may be a read error: a much more frequent sequence differs by one nucleotide. V usage is TRBV6-6 and J usage is TRBJ2-5; D gene unclear. The CDR3 is 14 amino acids. Germline loops: CDR1 MNHNY, CDR2 SVGAGI (reference sequence). The CDR3 sequence is CASSYSYSQEPQYF. CDR3 in DNA: TGTGCCAGCAGTTACTCATACAGCCAAGAGCCCCAGTACTTC.

About this clonotype: Here the CDR3 omits its conserved ending phenylalanine or tryptophan, so a read error is the likely source. The chain recombines TRBV4-2 with TRBJ1-1; 11 bases agree with TRBD1. With 0 bases clipped from V and 2 bases from J, the junction kept 2 bases outside the gene matches. The germline CDR1 and CDR2 sequences are LGHNA and YNFKEQ. CDR3 length equals 16 residues. As DNA, the CDR3 is TGTGCCAGCAGCCAAGAGGGACAGGGGGGTAACACTGAAGCTTTCTCT. This gives the protein CASSQEGQGGNTEAFS.

This clonotype was picked up one time. It may be a read error: a sequence one base away is much more abundant. The rearrangement joins TRBV19 to TRBJ1-1; perhaps TRBD1 as D (5 bases). The CDR3 totals 13 residues. In germline, CDR1 is LNHDA, CDR2 SQIVND (reference sequence). CDR3 loop: CASQGRSGTEALF. In DNA, the CDR3 is TGTGCCAGCCAAGGAAGGAGCGGGACTGAAGCTCTCTTT.

In this sample, this clonotype turned up many times. The rearrangement uses TRBV14 and TRBJ1-6, with D perhaps matching TRBD1 (6 bases). This CDR3 comprises 17 residues. Germline V gives CDR1 SGHDN, CDR2 FVKESK. Trimming pared 1 base from V and 9 bases from J, leaving 19 bases between. The DNA for the CDR3 is TGTGCCAGCAGCCAAGCTCCGGGGGGCGACTTCTTTTCACCCCTCCACTTT. It yields the protein CASSQAPGGDFFSPLHF.

This clonotype was counted between two and nine times. This may be a read error, as it is one base from a much larger clone. The CDR3 coding sequence is TGTGCCAGCAGCTTGAGAAGGCGGGGGGCCGGGGAGCCCCAGTACTTC. Translation: CASSLRRRGAGEPQYF. The chain couples TRBV7-2 to TRBJ2-5; 8 nucleotides match TRBD2. Trimming took 3 bases from V and 9 from J; bases not matched to a gene: 15. The CDR3 is 16 amino acids. Germline CDR1 SGHTA, CDR2 FQGNSA.

This clonotype has only a few counts. The genes are TRBV13 and TRBJ2-1, with D tentatively TRBD2 (6 bases). Germline lookup yields CDR1 PRHDT and CDR2 FYEKMQ (reference sequence). This CDR3 has 14 residues. V was trimmed by 3 bases and J by 5 bases, leaving 11 bases between them. CDR3 loop: CASSLGGRNNEQFF. The CDR3, as DNA: TGTGCCAGCAGCTTGGGAGGACGAAACAATGAGCAGTTCTTC.

The chain links TRBV4-1 to TRBJ2-3; 7 nucleotides match TRBD2. Germline CDR1 and CDR2: MGHRA and YSYEKL. The CDR3 is made up of 16 amino acids. With V trimmed by 0 bases and J by 7 bases, 10 bases remained unmatched. CDR3 DNA sequence: TGCGCCAGCAGCCAAGATCTAGCGGTGTGGCCGAATACGCAGTATTTT. It specifies CASSQDLAVWPNTQYF.

About this clonotype: Possible read error: a much larger clone is one base away. The V call is TRBV29-1, the J call TRBJ1-1; TRBD1 aligns across 7 bases. V trimming: 7 bases; J trimming: 4 bases; junction bases outside the gene matches: 9. The CDR3 length is 13 residues. Per the germline V gene, CDR1 is SQVTM and CDR2 is ANQGSEA. CDR3 protein: CSARQGHFTEAFF. The DNA of the CDR3 is TGCAGCGCAAGACAGGGCCACTTCACTGAAGCTTTCTTT.

This clonotype ranks as medium-sized. V usage is TRBV27 and J usage is TRBJ2-7; 8 positions match TRBD1. Germline V gene data show CDR1 as MNHEY and CDR2 as SMNVEV (reference sequence). The CDR3 covers 14 residues. Germline trimming cut 5 bases from V and 3 bases from J; bases unmatched to any gene: 6. The CDR3 DNA follows: TGTGCCAGCAGTGCCGCAGGGGGCGGCTACGAGCAGTACTTC. This gives the protein CASSAAGGGYEQYF.

As to this clonotype: A clone one base away is much larger, so this may be a read error. J is TRBJ1-3 and V is TRBV7-9, with D perhaps matching TRBD1 (5 bases). Germline assignment: CDR1 SEHNR and CDR2 FQNEAQ (reference sequence). The CDR3 totals 19 residues. Here the CDR3 DNA reads TGTGCCAGCAGCCCCCCCCGGCAGGGCGCTCAAAGCTCTGGAAACACCCTATATTTT. It is translated as CASSPPRQGAQSSGNTLYF.

This clonotype was counted at least ten times. V usage is TRBV28 and J usage is TRBJ1-1; D gene ambiguous. V lost 1 base and J 5 bases, leaving 5 bases between the germline ends. There are 12 residues in the CDR3. Germline V gene data show CDR1 as MDHEN and CDR2 as SYDVKM. The CDR3 spells CASSLSRTEAFF. The CDR3 DNA reads TGTGCCAGCAGTTTATCGAGGACTGAAGCTTTCTTT.

This clonotype is medium-sized. This chain uses TRBV6-2 or TRBV6-3 with TRBJ2-3; no clear D gene. CDR1 is MNHEY, CDR2 SVGEGT, per germline. CDR3 size: 16 residues. V gave up 2 bases and J gave up 4 bases, with 16 bases separating them. For the CDR3, the DNA is TGTGCCAGCAGTTACAGTGGTCGTCCGCCCGCAGATACGCAGTATTTT. It specifies CASSYSGRPPADTQYF.

Ten or more counts support this clonotype. The chain carries TRBV4-3 and TRBJ2-3; 13 nucleotides match TRBD2. The germline gives CDR1 LGHNA, CDR2 YSLEER. CDR3 length equals 16 residues. Germline trimming cut 0 bases from V and 4 bases from J; bases unmatched to any gene: 1. CDR3 region: CASSQDTSGGADTQYF. CDR3 nucleotide sequence: TGCGCCAGCAGCCAAGATACTAGCGGGGGGGCAGATACGCAGTATTTT.

The chain has TRBV6-2 or TRBV6-3 and TRBJ2-1, with a possible D match to TRBD1 (5 bases). The CDR3 is 10 amino acids. Germline V gene lookup returns CDR1 MNHEY and CDR2 SVGEGT. V was cut by 10 bases and J by 9 bases, with 10 bases left in between. CDR3 bases: TGTGCCACAAAAAGGGGTGAGCAGTTCTTC. Translating gives CATKRGEQFF.

This clonotype was counted between two and nine times. In DNA, the CDR3 is TGCGCCAGCAGCCAAGATCCCACCACCCGCACCTTC. This sequence encodes CASSQDPTTRTF. The genes are TRBV4-1 and TRBJ1-2; D gene unclear. The CDR3 totals 12 residues. Germline V gene sequence: CDR1 MGHRA, CDR2 YSYEKL. Trimming removed 0 bases at V and 13 bases at J, with 12 bases between.